The present entry profiles one TCR beta chain with its context. This entry belongs to a study of identical twins. TCRdb analysed the 5' RACE reads with MiXCR anew, one entry per CDR3 protein. The sample contains 200,000 to 250,000 distinct CDR3 sequences, roughly 7.1% of which appear only once. The ends were cut back, 1 base at V and 3 bases at J, with 10 bases in the middle. This CDR3 region has 15 residues. Germline CDR1 and CDR2: LNHNV and YYDKDF (reference sequence). The sample was also linked to a second study, of T cells expressing NK-cell markers. That study adds: Repertoires of TCR beta were obtained from T cells sorted as CD3+CD56+NKG2C+, CD3+CD56+NKG2C- and CD3+CD56-NKG2C+. Among the eight sequenced donors, seven tested HCMV-seropositive and one tested seronegative.

The gene calls are TRBV15 and TRBJ1-5; no firm D call. This receptor was obtained from a woman under 30 in good health. Material: CD8+ T cells sorted from blood. The CDR3: CATSRGQAPNQPQHF. CDR3 DNA: TGTGCCACCAGCAGAGGTCAGGCCCCCAATCAGCCCCAGCATTTT.